This record covers a single T cell receptor (beta chain). Its antigen is not identified. Germline V gene lookup returns CDR1 SGHTA and CDR2 FQGNSA. V was clipped by 5 bases and J by 2 bases; unmatched bases: 12. The CDR3 consists of 17 residues. Both 60 Vbeta primers and 13 Jbeta primers went into the PCR. Clones were read by immunoSEQ multiplex PCR, and TCRdb kept only the in-frame ones, dropping some. The data contain 140,000 to 150,000 clones, about 82% of them singletons. The data stem from a study of cytomegalovirus exposure and HLA in healthy donors. General study results and limits: Most of the TCR beta V segments (in an earlier analysis) were productive either about 87% or about 30% of the time.

The V and J genes are TRBV7-2 and TRBJ1-2, with 9 bases aligning to TRBD1. Sequenced material: PBMCs. The clonotype was recovered from a male donor in good health and CMV-seronegative. The CDR3 loop reads CASSHGTGTLWNYGYTF. The CDR3 nucleotides read TGTGCCAGCAGCCACGGGACAGGGACGCTATGGAACTATGGCTACACCTTC. The variable domain in full, completed from reference TRBV7-2 and TRBJ1-2, reads GAGVSQSPSNKVTEKGKDVELRCDPISGHTALYWYRQSLGQGLEFLIYFQGNSAPDKSGLPSDRFSAERTGGSVSTLTIQRTQQEDSAVYLCASSHGTGTLWNYGYTFGSGTRLTVV.